This entry lists 7 T cell receptor beta chains sequenced from one sample in a study of shared clonotypes between healthy human individuals (dated by TCRdb to 2019 to 2021). CD8 naive samples consisted of CD45RO-negative cells that were positively selected for CCR7, yielding a CD45RA+CCR7+ population without TemRA cells. Libraries came from the immunoSEQ multiplex PCR assay. TCRdb limited this immuneACCESS table to in-frame rearrangements with V and J called. A share of clones is missing; checked studies link under half to unresolved V genes, and the rest is unexplained. This sample comprises about 680,000 clones, about 92% of them detected only once. The top ten clones comprise roughly 22% of the sample. The sequenced sample consisted of naive CD8+ T cells sorted from blood. In the paper's terms, the cell subset or site label means: CD45RA+CCR7+. The receptors come from a man aged 30 to 39 in good health.

Notes on this clone: The same CDR3 arises from other DNA sequences in this sample as well. The genes are TRBV6-5 and TRBJ2-1, with D possibly being TRBD1 (5 bases). The CDR3 totals 13 residues. Germline V CDR1 and CDR2: MNHEY, SVGAGI. V dropped 4 bases and J dropped 3 bases, with 7 bases sitting between them. The CDR3 here is CASSLDSYNEQFF. In DNA, the CDR3 is TGTGCCAGCAGTTTAGACAGCTACAATGAGCAGTTCTTC.

A few counts support this clone. Other DNA sequences in this sample translate to the same CDR3. The V gene is TRBV9, the J gene TRBJ2-7; possible D gene TRBD2, 5 bases. Germline CDR1 SGDLS, CDR2 YYNGEE. The V gene lost 0 bases and the J gene lost 0 bases, with 7 bases spanning the gap. This CDR3 has 14 residues. This CDR3 reads CASSVGGDSYEQYF. Here the CDR3 DNA reads TGTGCCAGCAGCGTAGGGGGAGACTCCTACGAGCAGTACTTC.

The chain employs TRBV25-1 and TRBJ1-4, with D possibly matching TRBD1 (6 bases). Germline V lookup: CDR1 MGHDK, CDR2 SYGVNS. The V end was cut by 6 bases, the J end by 7 bases, with 15 bases between. There are 14 residues in the CDR3. CDR3 residues: CASSPTGGGEKLFF. The CDR3 region has the DNA TGTGCCAGCAGCCCCACGGGGGGCGGTGAAAAACTGTTTTTT.

V and J are TRBV2 and TRBJ2-5; TRBD2 matches at 7 bases. Trimming cost V 4 bases and J 4 bases; bases outside gene matches: 0. Germline V CDR1 and CDR2: SNHLY, FYNNEI. The CDR3 loop spans 12 amino acids. The CDR3 region is CASSGGGETQYF. For the CDR3, the DNA is TGTGCCAGCAGTGGGGGGGGAGAGACCCAGTACTTC.

The chain links TRBV27 to TRBJ2-7; 9 bases are shared with TRBD1. J lost 4 bases, V lost 5 bases, and 9 bases had no gene match. Germline V gene sequence: CDR1 MNHEY, CDR2 SMNVEV (reference sequence). The CDR3 has 15 amino acids. The CDR3 DNA follows: TGTGCCAGCAGTCCGGGACAGGGTTTCCCGTACGAGCAGTACTTC. Translating it yields CASSPGQGFPYEQYF.

The rearrangement links TRBV7-9 to TRBJ2-7, with D tentatively TRBD1 (6 bases). Germline V CDR1 and CDR2: SEHNR, FQNEAQ (reference sequence). Trimming cost V 6 bases and J 4 bases, with 13 bases left between them. The CDR3 covers 13 residues. The DNA for the CDR3 is TGTGCCAGCAGGGACCCAGGGGAGTACGAGCAGTACTTC. Its protein is CASRDPGEYEQYF.

The gene calls are TRBV27 and TRBJ1-1; D might be TRBD1 (5 bases). The CDR3 totals 17 residues. Germline values: CDR1 MNHEY, CDR2 SMNVEV (reference sequence). Trimming left V 2 bases short and J 1 base short, with 17 bases between. The CDR3 coding sequence is TGTGCCAGCAGTTTAAGATCCCTGGGGGTGAAGAACACTGAAGCTTTCTTT. It codes for CASSLRSLGVKNTEAFF.